This entry features one T cell receptor (beta chain) sequence. The germline gives CDR1 SGHVS, CDR2 FQNEAQ. The CDR3 has 16 amino acids. V lost 2 bases to trimming and J lost 4 bases; unmatched junction nucleotides: 6. These data originate in a study of early T cells in non-severe SARS-CoV-2 infection. For the study at large: Unsorted whole blood bulk RNA was sequenced, with unpaired chains.

TCRdb used MiXCR to reprocess the 5' RACE reads, holding one entry per CDR3 protein. The data contain about 44,000 distinct CDR3 sequences, approximately 22% of them singletons. The chain uses TRBV7-8 and TRBJ2-3, with 10 bases aligning to TRBD1. The receptor was isolated from an adult who was a healthcare worker with PCR-confirmed SARS-CoV-2 infection or an uninfected control (not recorded which). Sequences were derived from whole blood, sampled at baseline. The CDR3 loop reads CASSLWTGGVADTQYF. The CDR3 DNA reads as TGTGCCAGCAGCTTATGGACAGGGGGAGTTGCAGATACGCAGTATTTT.